The 4 T cell receptor beta chains below come from one sample, sequenced in a study of blood T cell repertoires in COVID-19. TCRdb's copy holds only in-frame clones and misses some; the assay was immunoSEQ multiplex PCR. The sample records roughly 270,000 clones, nearly 90% being singletons. What was sequenced was peripheral blood. Receptors were obtained from a man aged 18 to 29 with active or convalescent COVID-19.

This clone has just one count. The V and J genes are TRBV19 and TRBJ1-1; perhaps TRBD1 as D (6 bases). The length of the CDR3 is 14 residues. Germline V gives CDR1 LNHDA, CDR2 SQIVND (reference sequence). The V gene lost 4 bases and the J gene lost 4 bases, with 13 bases spanning the gap. The CDR3 DNA follows: TGTGCCAGTAGTAACCCTTGGGGGCGCACTGAAGCTTTCTTT. Amino acid sequence: CASSNPWGRTEAFF.

This clone was seen a single time. The V gene is TRBV5-1, the J gene TRBJ1-2; D is possibly TRBD1 (6 bases). V lost 1 base to trimming and J lost 4 bases, with 14 bases between them. Germline CDR1 and CDR2: SGHRS and YFSETQ. CDR3 length: 15 residues. The chain's CDR3 is CASSLSGDSRYGYTF. In DNA form, the CDR3 reads TGCGCCAGCAGCTTGTCAGGGGATTCGCGCTATGGCTACACCTTC.

This chain joins TRBV9 and TRBJ2-3, with 10 bases aligning to TRBD2. Germline lookup yields CDR1 SGDLS and CDR2 YYNGEE. The CDR3 covers 17 residues. V lost 1 base, J lost 1 base, and 6 bases stayed unmatched. The CDR3 protein is CASSVYQGLAGTDTQYF. DNA of the CDR3: TGTGCCAGCAGCGTATACCAAGGACTAGCGGGCACAGATACGCAGTATTTT.

V and J are TRBV6-1 and TRBJ1-1; 7 bases are a match to TRBD1. The length of the CDR3 is 16 residues. CDR1 MNHNS and CDR2 SASEGT come from the germline V gene. V dropped 4 bases and J dropped 5; count of bases not matched to a gene: 13. Here the CDR3 reads CASSAQPTGVRTEAFF. The CDR3 bases are TGTGCCAGCAGTGCACAACCAACAGGGGTAAGGACTGAAGCTTTCTTT.